The 16 T cell receptor beta chains below were found in one sample sequenced in a study of early T cells in non-severe SARS-CoV-2 infection. Each CDR3 protein is one row after TCRdb ran MiXCR on the 5' RACE reads. The sample holds under 30,000 distinct CDR3 sequences, 4.3% seen once. Sequencing was carried out using whole blood. The receptor source for this set is an adult who was a healthcare worker with PCR-confirmed SARS-CoV-2 infection or an uninfected control (not recorded which).

This clonotype has at least ten counts. V usage is TRBV7-3 and J usage is TRBJ2-1, with no clear D. Trimming shortened V by 3 bases and J by 8 bases, and 11 bases separated the two germline ends. This CDR3 spans 13 amino acids. Per the germline V gene, CDR1 is SGHTA and CDR2 is FQGTGA. The CDR3 DNA sequence: TGTGCCAGCAGCTTCCAGGTCCGCGATGAGCAGTTCTTC. This translates into CASSFQVRDEQFF.

The sample holds many counts of this clonotype. The V and J genes are TRBV4-3 and TRBJ2-5; D remains unclear. The CDR3 has 16 residues. Deletions cut 0 bases from V and 2 bases from J, with 13 bases between. In germline, CDR1 is LGHNA, CDR2 YSLEER. Written as DNA, the CDR3 is TGCGCCAGCAGCCAAGATCCGGCCTCCATACAAGAGACCCAGTACTTC. It is translated as CASSQDPASIQETQYF.

This clonotype was counted a few times. The chain employs TRBV5-6 and TRBJ2-5, with 14 bases matching TRBD2. The CDR3 sequence is 16 residues long. Germline lookup yields CDR1 SGHDT and CDR2 YYEEEE. The V gene end was trimmed by 6 bases and the J gene end by 4 bases; junction bases not matched to a gene: 8. As DNA, the CDR3 is TGTGCCAGCACCGGGACTAGCGGGGGAGCCGGAGAGACCCAGTACTTC. This sequence encodes CASTGTSGGAGETQYF.

The table lists this clonotype with many counts. V is TRBV7-6 and J is TRBJ1-5; D is undetermined. V dropped 0 bases and J dropped 7 bases, with 7 bases sitting between them. The CDR3 totals 13 residues. Germline loops: CDR1 SGHVS, CDR2 FNYEAQ. The CDR3 loop is CASSLAQDQPQHF. The CDR3 DNA sequence: TGTGCCAGCAGCTTAGCGCAGGACCAGCCCCAGCATTTT.

This clonotype was seen a handful of times. The chain recombines TRBV28 with TRBJ2-1; 7 bases map to TRBD2. V lost 3 bases to trimming and J lost 2 bases; unmatched junction nucleotides: 1. Germline CDR1 is MDHEN and CDR2 is SYDVKM. This CDR3 contains 14 residues. Written as DNA, the CDR3 is TGTGCCAGCAGTTTGGGGGGGGCCTACAATGAGCAGTTCTTC. Its protein product is CASSLGGAYNEQFF.

This clonotype turned up a few times. The V gene is TRBV18, the J gene TRBJ2-7; D unresolved. Germline CDR1 is KGHSH and CDR2 is LQKENI. Trimming cost V 3 bases and J 3 bases, with 12 bases left between them. The CDR3 spans 14 residues. The CDR3 loop reads CASSPKGRLYEQYF. The DNA for the CDR3 is TGTGCCAGCTCACCTAAAGGACGCCTCTACGAGCAGTACTTC.

In this sample, this clonotype turned up many times. This chain connects TRBV15 to TRBJ2-1; the match to TRBD2 covers 7 bases. Germline lookup yields CDR1 LNHNV and CDR2 YYDKDF (reference sequence). Trimming removed 3 bases from V and 7 bases from J; junction bases left unmatched: 15. The CDR3 covers 17 residues. The DNA for the CDR3 is TGTGCCACCAGCAGCAACCTAGCGGCAGACAGATTTAATGAGCAGTTCTTC. Translation: CATSSNLAADRFNEQFF.

The chain joins TRBV19 to TRBJ1-2, with 11 bases matching TRBD1. The J segment lost 7 bases and the V segment lost 8 bases, leaving 9 bases of the junction unmatched. Germline V lookup: CDR1 LNHDA, CDR2 SQIVND (reference sequence). The CDR3 covers 14 residues. CDR3 nucleotide sequence: TGTGCCAGTTCCCCGGGACAGGGGGTAGCTGGCTACACCTTC. It translates to CASSPGQGVAGYTF.

This clonotype rates as medium-sized (0.01 to 0.1%). The chain is built from TRBV7-2 and TRBJ2-2; 7 positions agree with TRBD2. Per germline, CDR1 SGHTA and CDR2 FQGNSA. CDR3 size: 16 residues. V was clipped by 6 bases and J by 5 bases; unmatched bases: 12. The CDR3 region is CASSPRVQRGTGELFF. The DNA of the CDR3 is TGTGCCAGCAGTCCCCGTGTCCAGCGGGGAACCGGGGAGCTGTTTTTT. The full variable domain, rest sourced from reference TRBV7-2 and TRBJ2-2, is GAGVSQSPSNKVTEKGKDVELRCDPISGHTALYWYRQSLGQGLEFLIYFQGNSAPDKSGLPSDRFSAERTGGSVSTLTIQRTQQEDSAVYLCASSPRVQRGTGELFFGEGSRLTVL.

This clonotype has ten or more counts. The CDR3 nucleotides are TGTGCCAGCAGCTCCGATGAATTCCAGTTCTTC. This gives the protein CASSSDEFQFF. The chain carries TRBV12-3 or TRBV12-4 and TRBJ2-1; D unresolved. The CDR3 length is 11 residues. V lost 6 bases and J 13 bases, leaving 13 bases between the germline ends.

This clonotype was counted many times. This chain uses TRBV5-1 with TRBJ2-1; D perhaps matches TRBD2 (5 bases). The CDR3 is 17 residues long. Germline lookup yields CDR1 SGHRS and CDR2 YFSETQ. V lost 0 bases to trimming and J lost 0 bases, with 13 bases between them. The CDR3: CASSLAASLSSYNEQFF. CDR3 DNA: TGCGCCAGCAGCTTGGCGGCTAGCTTGAGCTCCTACAATGAGCAGTTCTTC.

This clonotype has a count of ten or more. V is TRBV3-1 and J is TRBJ2-1; D gene unclear. V was pared by 3 bases and J by 8 bases, with 5 bases between. The CDR3 covers 11 residues. CDR1 and CDR2 from the germline V gene are LGHDT and YNNKEL (reference sequence). CDR3 loop: CASSHVDEQFF. In DNA, the CDR3 is TGTGCCAGCAGCCATGTAGATGAGCAGTTCTTC.

This clonotype has ten or more counts. The J gene is TRBJ2-6, the V gene TRBV18; D unclear. With 3 bases removed from V and 0 bases from J, the gap between germline ends came to 0 bases. Germline-derived CDR1 and CDR2 are KGHSH and LQKENI. The CDR3 loop spans 13 amino acids. DNA for the CDR3: TGTGCCAGCTCACCCTCTGGGGCCAACGTCCTGACTTTC. As protein: CASSPSGANVLTF.

A word on this clonotype: This clone may be a read error of a much larger clone one base away. The chain uses TRBV6-5 and TRBJ2-2; TRBD2 is a possible D gene (5 bases). Germline assignment: CDR1 MNHEY and CDR2 SVGAGI. This CDR3 has 13 residues. Trimming removed 8 bases from V and 1 base from J, with 8 bases in between. The CDR3 nucleotides read TGTGCCAGCGGAGAGGGGAACACCGGGGAGCTGTTTTTT. Amino acids: CASGEGNTGELFF.

This clonotype was observed many times. The chain joins TRBV4-1 to TRBJ1-6; 10 bases fit TRBD1. Germline assignment: CDR1 MGHRA and CDR2 YSYEKL. This CDR3 region has 15 residues. With V trimmed by 6 bases and J by 7 bases, 6 bases remained unmatched. For the CDR3, the DNA is TGCGCCAGCAGTCCCCCGACAGGGGGCAATTCACCCCTCCACTTT. Translating it yields CASSPPTGGNSPLHF.

This clonotype was found a few times. The J gene is TRBJ2-1, the V gene TRBV9, with unresolved D. This CDR3 contains 12 residues. V shed 0 bases and J shed 6 bases, with 4 bases lying between them. CDR1 and CDR2 (germline): SGDLS, YYNGEE. The CDR3 is CASSVGINEQFF. The CDR3, as DNA: TGTGCCAGCAGCGTAGGGATCAATGAGCAGTTCTTC. The variable domain in full, with the rest retrieved from reference TRBV9 and TRBJ2-1, is DSGVTQTPKHLITATGQRVTLRCSPRSGDLSVYWYQQSLDQGLQFLIQYYNGEERAKGNILERFSAQQFPDLHSELNLSSLELGDSALYFCASSVGINEQFFGPGTRLTVL.